These 32 T cell receptor beta chains came from one sample sequenced in a study of cytomegalovirus exposure and HLA in healthy donors. TCRdb's table, derived via immunoSEQ multiplex PCR, lists solely in-frame clones and lacks some. Among approximately 200,000 clones listed, 65% to 90% were seen once. Sequences were obtained from PBMCs. Receptor source: a young woman in good health and CMV-seropositive.

The CDR3 DNA sequence: TGTGCCAGCAGCACACTAACTAGCGGGAGGTTGGCCGGGGAGCTGTTTTTT. Residues: CASSTLTSGRLAGELFF. The chain is built from TRBV5-4 and TRBJ2-2; 12 nucleotides align to TRBD2. The trim removed 4 bases at V and 6 bases at J, leaving 10 bases unmatched. The CDR3 runs 17 residues. Germline assignment: CDR1 SGHNT and CDR2 YYREEE (reference sequence).

The V gene is TRBV6-1, the J gene TRBJ2-5; 9 bases are shared with TRBD2. CDR1 and CDR2 (germline): MNHNS, SASEGT. After removal of 2 bases from V and 5 bases from J, the junction contained 9 bases not matched to a gene. The CDR3 totals 16 residues. CDR3 nucleotide sequence: TGTGCCAGCAGTGAACCCGCTAGCGGGGTGCGGGAGACCCAGTACTTC. Its translation: CASSEPASGVRETQYF.

The rearrangement links TRBV29-1 to TRBJ1-1, with D maybe TRBD1 (5 bases). This CDR3 contains 12 residues. The V end was cut by 6 bases, the J end by 6 bases, with 14 bases between. From germline, CDR1 is SQVTM and CDR2 ANQGSEA. In nucleotides, the CDR3 is TGCAGCGTCGGAGGGGAGGAGCCTGAAGCTTTCTTT. This gives the protein CSVGGEEPEAFF.

The rearrangement joins TRBV5-1 to TRBJ2-3; 7 bases fit TRBD1. J lost 5 bases, V lost 4 bases, and 4 bases had no gene match. This CDR3 region has 13 residues. The germline V gene encodes CDR1 SGHRS and CDR2 YFSETQ. The CDR3 protein is CASSARQGDTQYF. The CDR3 bases are TGCGCCAGCAGCGCCCGACAGGGAGATACGCAGTATTTT.

This chain uses TRBV2 with TRBJ1-1; TRBD1 matches 7 bases. Germline assignment: CDR1 SNHLY and CDR2 FYNNEI. Germline trimming cut 5 bases from V and 4 bases from J; bases unmatched to any gene: 4. CDR3 length: 13 amino acids. In DNA, the CDR3 is TGTGCCAGCAGTTCGCAGGGGGGCACTGAAGCTTTCTTT. Its protein is CASSSQGGTEAFF.

The CDR3 loop reads CAIGGQGPYEQYF. The CDR3 nucleotides read TGTGCCATCGGAGGACAGGGACCCTACGAGCAGTACTTC. This chain uses TRBV28 with TRBJ2-7; 8 nucleotides line up with TRBD1. The V and J ends lost 10 bases and 2 bases, in that order; junction bases with no gene match: 7. CDR3 length equals 13 residues. Germline V gene data show CDR1 as MDHEN and CDR2 as SYDVKM.

This chain joins TRBV28 and TRBJ2-3, with a tentative D call TRBD2 (5 bases). CDR3 length: 12 amino acids. The germline V gene has CDR1 MDHEN and CDR2 SYDVKM. V gave up 7 bases and J gave up 0 bases, with 5 bases separating them. The CDR3 is CASTGSTDTQYF. The CDR3 DNA sequence: TGTGCCAGCACGGGAAGCACAGATACGCAGTATTTT.

This sequence joins TRBV5-4 and TRBJ2-7; TRBD1 aligns across 7 bases. Trimming at V came to 4 bases and at J to 2 bases, leaving 9 bases not matched to a gene. Germline V gene lookup returns CDR1 SGHNT and CDR2 YYREEE (reference sequence). This CDR3 spans 15 amino acids. CDR3 DNA sequence: TGTGCCAGCAGCCGACAGGGTCGGGCTACCTACGAGCAGTACTTC. Translating gives CASSRQGRATYEQYF.

This chain connects TRBV28 to TRBJ2-1; TRBD2 matches 10 bases. Trimming at V came to 3 bases and at J to 10 bases, leaving 6 bases not matched to a gene. Germline V gives CDR1 MDHEN, CDR2 SYDVKM. The CDR3 loop spans 14 amino acids. The chain's CDR3 is CASSLRGLAYEQFF. The CDR3 bases are TGTGCCAGCAGTTTGCGGGGACTAGCGTACGAGCAGTTCTTC. The full variable domain, in which reference TRBV28 and TRBJ2-1 provide the parts outside the CDR3, is DVKVTQSSRYLVKRTGEKVFLECVQDMDHENMFWYRQDPGLGLRLIYFSYDVKMKEKGDIPEGYSVSREKKERFSLILESASTNQTSMYLCASSLRGLAYEQFFGPGTRLTVL.

The V and J genes are TRBV27 and TRBJ2-7, with 9 bases matching TRBD2. Trimming removed 2 bases from V and 3 bases from J; junction bases left unmatched: 2. In germline, CDR1 is MNHEY, CDR2 SMNVEV (reference sequence). This CDR3 is 14 amino acids long. CDR3 amino acids: CASSLRGGDYEQYF. The CDR3 DNA follows: TGTGCCAGCAGTTTACGCGGGGGGGACTACGAGCAGTACTTC.

Of note for this clone: Distinct nucleotide sequences in the sample also encode this CDR3. V gene TRBV7-9 combines with J gene TRBJ1-2; weak D call: TRBD1 (5 bases). The CDR3 is 13 amino acids. The ends were cut back, 1 base at V and 7 bases at J, with 10 bases in the middle. The germline V gene encodes CDR1 SEHNR and CDR2 FQNEAQ (reference sequence). CDR3 nucleotides: TGTGCCAGCAGCTTAGGGCAGGGAGGTGGCTACACCTTC. Amino acid sequence: CASSLGQGGGYTF.

The chain has TRBV6-1 and TRBJ2-1, with a weak D call TRBD2 (6 bases). The CDR3 covers 15 residues. Germline loops: CDR1 MNHNS, CDR2 SASEGT. The V and J ends lost 4 bases and 1 base respectively, with 11 bases between them. The CDR3 protein is CASSGHGSSYNEQFF. The CDR3 DNA reads as TGTGCCAGCAGTGGCCACGGGAGTTCCTACAATGAGCAGTTCTTC.

Comment on this clone: The same CDR3 also results from other DNA sequences found in this sample. The chain links TRBV5-1 to TRBJ2-1; 9 bases are shared with TRBD1. The germline V gene encodes CDR1 SGHRS and CDR2 YFSETQ. Losses at the gene ends were 4 bases for V and 4 bases for J; bases not matched to a gene: 6. The CDR3 has 15 amino acids. The CDR3 sequence is CASSGGTGSYNEQFF. Here the CDR3 DNA reads TGCGCCAGCAGCGGGGGGACAGGGTCTTACAATGAGCAGTTCTTC.

This clone was detected many times. The chain recombines TRBV6-5 with TRBJ2-1; 12 bases fit TRBD2. CDR1 is MNHEY, CDR2 SVGAGI, per germline. The CDR3 has 15 residues. After removal of 6 bases from V and 3 bases from J, the junction contained 3 bases not matched to a gene. CDR3 region: CASRQLAGGYNEQFF. In DNA form, the CDR3 reads TGTGCCAGCAGACAACTAGCGGGAGGCTACAATGAGCAGTTCTTC.

The gene calls are TRBV27 and TRBJ1-4; a possible D gene is TRBD1 (5 bases). Germline V gene data show CDR1 as MNHEY and CDR2 as SMNVEV (reference sequence). The CDR3 spans 13 residues. The ends were cut back, 3 bases at V and 6 bases at J, with 8 bases in the middle. CDR3 region: CASSFTGDEKLFF. The CDR3 nucleotides are TGTGCCAGCAGTTTTACGGGGGATGAAAAACTGTTTTTT. Supplemented by reference TRBV27 and TRBJ1-4, the full variable domain reads EAQVTQNPRYLITVTGKKLTVTCSQNMNHEYMSWYRQDPGLGLRQIYYSMNVEVTDKGDVPEGYKVSRKEKRNFPLILESPSPNQTSLYFCASSFTGDEKLFFGSGTQLSVL.

The V gene is TRBV18, the J gene TRBJ2-7; possible D gene TRBD1, 6 bases. V was clipped by 3 bases and J by 3 bases, with 12 bases between them. This CDR3 has 14 residues. The germline V gene encodes CDR1 KGHSH and CDR2 LQKENI. CDR3 bases: TGTGCCAGCTCACCGACGCTGGGACACTACGAGCAGTACTTC. Translation: CASSPTLGHYEQYF.

V gene TRBV9 combines with J gene TRBJ2-3; 7 bases agree with TRBD2. The CDR3 consists of 15 residues. The germline CDR1 and CDR2 sequences are SGDLS and YYNGEE. With 0 bases clipped from V and 4 bases from J, the junction kept 5 bases outside the gene matches. The CDR3 DNA is TGTGCCAGCAGCGTAGAGGGAGGGCGGGCAGATACGCAGTATTTT. It codes for CASSVEGGRADTQYF. Based on the CDR3 plus reference TRBV9 and TRBJ2-3, the full variable domain is DSGVTQTPKHLITATGQRVTLRCSPRSGDLSVYWYQQSLDQGLQFLIQYYNGEERAKGNILERFSAQQFPDLHSELNLSSLELGDSALYFCASSVEGGRADTQYFGPGTRLTVL.

This clone was seen a few times. J is TRBJ2-3 and V is TRBV15, with 10 bases fitting TRBD2. CDR3 length equals 16 residues. CDR1 is LNHNV and CDR2 is YYDKDF in the germline V gene (reference sequence). J lost 3 bases, V lost 0 bases, and 3 bases had no gene match. The chain's CDR3 is CATSRDLAGVTDTQYF. The DNA for the CDR3 is TGTGCCACCAGCAGAGATCTAGCGGGAGTAACAGATACGCAGTATTTT.

This clone was recorded at least ten times. Distinct nucleotide sequences in the sample also encode this CDR3. This chain connects TRBV9 to TRBJ1-3, with 10 bases aligning to TRBD1. CDR3 size: 16 residues. Germline CDR1 reads SGDLS; CDR2 reads YYNGEE. Unmatched junction bases numbered 2, after V lost 2 bases and J lost 0 bases. CDR3 protein: CASSVGQGPSGNTIYF. For the CDR3, the DNA is TGTGCCAGCAGCGTGGGACAGGGGCCCTCTGGAAACACCATATATTTT.

DNA for the CDR3: TGTGCCATCAGTGAGGGACTAGGGGGAAAGAACACTGAAGCTTTCTTT. This translates into CAISEGLGGKNTEAFF. The chain joins TRBV10-3 to TRBJ1-1, with a tentative D call TRBD1 (6 bases). This CDR3 is 16 amino acids long. V was pared by 2 bases and J by 1 base, with 14 bases between. CDR1 is ENHRY, CDR2 SYGVKD, per germline.

This clone has a single count. The chain employs TRBV6-5 and TRBJ2-3; 8 bases match TRBD1. V lost 6 bases and J lost 8; bases outside the gene matches: 13. This CDR3 has 15 residues. Germline CDR1 reads MNHEY; CDR2 reads SVGAGI. CDR3 sequence (DNA): TGTGCCAGCAGATCCCGGGACAGGCAGGGAGGTACGCAGTATTTT. As protein: CASRSRDRQGGTQYF.

This chain connects TRBV6-5 to TRBJ2-1, with D possibly TRBD2 on 6 matching bases. CDR1 is MNHEY, CDR2 SVGAGI, per germline. The CDR3 is 12 amino acids. Trimming removed 4 bases at V and 7 bases at J, with 8 bases between. Written as DNA, the CDR3 is TGTGCCAGCAGTTGGACTACAAATGAGCAGTTCTTC. Translating it yields CASSWTTNEQFF.

The gene calls are TRBV28 and TRBJ2-1; TRBD2 matches 7 bases. The ends lost 7 bases at V and 1 base at J; junction bases unmatched: 10. This CDR3 comprises 16 residues. The germline CDR1 and CDR2 sequences are MDHEN and SYDVKM. The CDR3 loop is CASTPKAGTSYNEQFF. CDR3 nucleotide sequence: TGTGCCAGCACTCCCAAAGCGGGAACTTCCTACAATGAGCAGTTCTTC.

This chain joins TRBV7-9 and TRBJ2-1, with 9 bases fitting TRBD1. The CDR3 contains 13 residues. Trimming took 5 bases from V and 8 from J; bases not matched to a gene: 4. The germline CDR1 and CDR2 sequences are SEHNR and FQNEAQ (reference sequence). CDR3 DNA sequence: TGTGCCAGCAGCGCACAGGGGGCCGATGAGCAGTTCTTC. It is translated as CASSAQGADEQFF.

This clone was observed once. The chain joins TRBV4-1 to TRBJ1-5; a weak D match, TRBD1 (5 bases). Trimming took 2 bases from V and 4 from J, leaving 6 bases between them. From germline, CDR1 is MGHRA and CDR2 YSYEKL. The CDR3 extends over 13 amino acids. This CDR3 is CASSQQGNQPQHF. CDR3 coding DNA: TGCGCCAGCAGCCAACAGGGTAATCAGCCCCAGCATTTT.

The sample holds one count of this clone. The J gene is TRBJ2-7, the V gene TRBV6-5; 13 bases match TRBD2. CDR3 length: 14 amino acids. Germline-derived CDR1 and CDR2 are MNHEY and SVGAGI. V lost 6 bases and J lost 6; bases outside the gene matches: 5. The CDR3 nucleotides read TGTGCCAGCAGCCTTGGACTAGCGGGAGTCGAGCAGTACTTC. This codes for CASSLGLAGVEQYF.

The chain combines TRBV7-9 with TRBJ2-2; TRBD2 matches at 11 bases. The CDR3 sequence is 17 residues long. Germline assignment: CDR1 SEHNR and CDR2 FQNEAQ (reference sequence). The J segment lost 5 bases and the V segment lost 0 bases, leaving 5 bases of the junction unmatched. In DNA form, the CDR3 reads TGTGCCAGCAGCTTAGCGCCGGCTAGCGGGAGGACCGGGGAGCTGTTTTTT. It is translated as CASSLAPASGRTGELFF.

The chain links TRBV2 to TRBJ2-4; 7 positions agree with TRBD2. Germline V gene lookup returns CDR1 SNHLY and CDR2 FYNNEI. V gave up 9 bases and J gave up 8 bases; unmatched junction bases: 13. The CDR3 is 14 amino acids. Here the CDR3 reads CASRPWISGDIQYF. Here the CDR3 DNA reads TGTGCCAGTAGACCCTGGATCAGCGGGGACATTCAGTACTTC.

The V call is TRBV15, the J call TRBJ2-1; 12 bases map to TRBD2. The CDR3 contains 14 residues. Trimming cost V 8 bases and J 6 bases; bases outside gene matches: 5. Germline assignment: CDR1 LNHNV and CDR2 YYDKDF (reference sequence). CDR3: CATQGLAGPNEQFF. The DNA of the CDR3 is TGTGCCACCCAAGGACTAGCGGGACCCAATGAGCAGTTCTTC.

The chain links TRBV19 to TRBJ2-1, with TRBD2 matching over 15 bases. The V segment lost 7 bases and the J segment 6 bases; nucleotides outside the gene matches: 4. CDR3 length: 15 residues. Germline V gene lookup returns CDR1 LNHDA and CDR2 SQIVND (reference sequence). CDR3 protein: CASTSGLAGGNEQFF. CDR3 in DNA: TGTGCCAGTACCTCGGGACTAGCGGGAGGCAATGAGCAGTTCTTC.

The chain has TRBV19 and TRBJ2-3, with D unclear. Germline V lookup: CDR1 LNHDA, CDR2 SQIVND (reference sequence). CDR3 length: 15 residues. Trimming pared 0 bases from V and 4 bases from J, leaving 11 bases between. CDR3 in DNA: TGTGCCAGTAGTATAGAGGGCTCAAGACCAGATACGCAGTATTTT. Residues: CASSIEGSRPDTQYF.

The rearrangement uses TRBV5-6 and TRBJ1-2; the D gene is possibly TRBD1 (6 bases). The ends were cut back, 5 bases at V and 4 bases at J, with 12 bases in the middle. The CDR3 length is 13 residues. The V gene's germline CDR1 is SGHDT and CDR2 YYEEEE. The CDR3 bases are TGTGCCAGCAGATACGGGACACTCTATGGCTACACCTTC. It yields the protein CASRYGTLYGYTF.